Here is one T cell receptor beta chain with its context. Its antigen is as yet unknown. Additional DNA sequences in this sample encode the identical CDR3. The entry originates in a study of a mutant IDH1 vaccine in newly diagnosed glioma. Study details: The sex distribution of treated patients was approximately 62% male and around 40% female, with a mean age of approximately 40 years. Findings and limits, study-wide: It seemed that pseudoprogression was not linked to changes in the top peripheral T cell clonotypes.

Time point meaning: week 47, end of study. Vaccination used 300 ug of mutant IDH1 20-mer peptide per dose, with topical imiquimod. Deletions cut 6 bases from V and 0 bases from J, with 8 bases between. This CDR3 comprises 13 residues. Germline CDR1 MNHNY, CDR2 SVGAGI (reference sequence). The protocol was immunoSEQ multiplex PCR, while the TCRdb copy is restricted to in-frame clones and leaves out a portion. The table lists tens of thousands of clones, roughly four fifths of them singletons. The sample consisted of PBMCs, taken from a glioma patient whose treatment included an IDH1 peptide vaccine. This chain joins TRBV6-6 and TRBJ1-1; a possible D gene is TRBD1 (5 bases). This clonotype was sampled from a woman aged 45 to 65 with glioma. The CDR3 DNA reads as TGTGCCAGCAGGAGGGGTTTGAACACTGAAGCTTTCTTT. Translated: CASRRGLNTEAFF.